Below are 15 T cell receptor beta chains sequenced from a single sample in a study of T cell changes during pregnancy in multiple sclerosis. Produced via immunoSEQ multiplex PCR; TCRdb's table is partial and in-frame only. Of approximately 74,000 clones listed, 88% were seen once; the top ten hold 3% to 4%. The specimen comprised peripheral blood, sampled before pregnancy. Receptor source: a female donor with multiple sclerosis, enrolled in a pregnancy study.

As DNA, the CDR3 is TGTGCCAGCAGCTTAGCAATGACAGGGCCAGGGCAGCCCCAGCATTTT. Protein: CASSLAMTGPGQPQHF. J is TRBJ1-5 and V is TRBV7-9; 7 bases map to TRBD1. The CDR3 spans 16 residues. The germline V gene has CDR1 SEHNR and CDR2 FQNEAQ (reference sequence). Trimming at V came to 0 bases and at J to 7 bases, leaving 9 bases not matched to a gene.

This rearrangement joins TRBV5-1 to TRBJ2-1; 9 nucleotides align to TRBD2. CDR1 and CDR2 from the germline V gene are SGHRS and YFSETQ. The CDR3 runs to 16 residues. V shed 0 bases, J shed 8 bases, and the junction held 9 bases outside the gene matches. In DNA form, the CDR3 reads TGCGCCAGCAGCTTGGTGGCTAGCGGGAACTTCGATGAGCAGTTCTTC. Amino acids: CASSLVASGNFDEQFF.

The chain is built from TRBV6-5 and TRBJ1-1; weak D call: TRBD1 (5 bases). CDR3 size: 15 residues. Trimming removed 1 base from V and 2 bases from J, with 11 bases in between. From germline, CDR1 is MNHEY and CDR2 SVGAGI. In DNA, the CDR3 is TGTGCCAGCAGTTACTGGGCAACAGGCAACACTGAAGCTTTCTTT. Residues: CASSYWATGNTEAFF.

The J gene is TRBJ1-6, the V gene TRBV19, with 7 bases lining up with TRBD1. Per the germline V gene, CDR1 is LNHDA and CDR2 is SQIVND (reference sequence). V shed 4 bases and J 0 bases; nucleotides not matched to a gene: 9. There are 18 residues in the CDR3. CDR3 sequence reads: CASSRDRGQASYNSPLHF. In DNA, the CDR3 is TGTGCCAGTAGTAGGGATCGCGGACAGGCCTCCTATAATTCACCCCTCCACTTT. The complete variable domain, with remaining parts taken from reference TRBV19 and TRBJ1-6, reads DGGITQSPKYLFRKEGQNVTLSCEQNLNHDAMYWYRQDPGQGLRLIYYSQIVNDFQKGDIAEGYSVSREKKESFPLTVTSAQKNPTAFYLCASSRDRGQASYNSPLHFGNGTRLTVT.

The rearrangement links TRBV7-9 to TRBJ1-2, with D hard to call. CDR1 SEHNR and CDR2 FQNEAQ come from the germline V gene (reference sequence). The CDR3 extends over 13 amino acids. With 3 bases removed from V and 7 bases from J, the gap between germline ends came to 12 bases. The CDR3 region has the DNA TGTGCCAGCAGCTTGAGGGAGGGTGGTGGCTACACCTTC. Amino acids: CASSLREGGGYTF.

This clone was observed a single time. In DNA, the CDR3 is TGCGCCAGCAGCATCCAAGGACGCGGGGGGGCTTACAATGAGCAGTTCTTC. Residues: CASSIQGRGGAYNEQFF. The chain uses TRBV4-1 and TRBJ2-1; 9 positions agree with TRBD2. This CDR3 is built from 17 residues. The germline V gene has CDR1 MGHRA and CDR2 YSYEKL. V was pared by 5 bases and J by 4 bases, with 12 bases of the junction left unmatched.

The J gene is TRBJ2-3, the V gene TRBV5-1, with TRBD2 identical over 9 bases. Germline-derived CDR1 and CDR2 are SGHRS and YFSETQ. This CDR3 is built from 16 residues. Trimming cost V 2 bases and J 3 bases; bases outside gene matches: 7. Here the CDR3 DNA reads TGCGCCAGCAGCTTTAGGGCTAGCGGGACTACAGATACGCAGTATTTT. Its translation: CASSFRASGTTDTQYF.

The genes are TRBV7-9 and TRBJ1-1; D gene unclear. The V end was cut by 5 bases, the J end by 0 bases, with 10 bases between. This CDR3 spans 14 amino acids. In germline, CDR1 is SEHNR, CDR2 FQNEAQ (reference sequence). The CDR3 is CASSPQTVNTEAFF. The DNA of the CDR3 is TGTGCCAGCAGCCCCCAGACTGTGAACACTGAAGCTTTCTTT.

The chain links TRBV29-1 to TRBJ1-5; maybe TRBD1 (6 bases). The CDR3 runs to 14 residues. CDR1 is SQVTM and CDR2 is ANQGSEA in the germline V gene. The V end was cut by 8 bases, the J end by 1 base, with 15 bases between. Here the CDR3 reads CSYRAGGSNQPQHF. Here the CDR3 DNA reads TGCAGCTACAGGGCGGGGGGAAGCAATCAGCCCCAGCATTTT.

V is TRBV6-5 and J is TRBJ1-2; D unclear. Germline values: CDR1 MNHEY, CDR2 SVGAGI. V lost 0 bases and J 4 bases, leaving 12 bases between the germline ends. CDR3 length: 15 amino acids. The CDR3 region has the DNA TGTGCCAGCAGTTACTCGGCGGAGAGTTTCTATGGCTACACCTTC. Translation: CASSYSAESFYGYTF.

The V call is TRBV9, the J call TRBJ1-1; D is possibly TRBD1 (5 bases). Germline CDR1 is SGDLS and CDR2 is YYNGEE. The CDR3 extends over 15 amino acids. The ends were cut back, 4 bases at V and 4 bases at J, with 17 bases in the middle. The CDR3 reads CASSPHSGGGTEAFF. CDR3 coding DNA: TGTGCCAGCAGCCCCCACTCGGGGGGGGGCACTGAAGCTTTCTTT.

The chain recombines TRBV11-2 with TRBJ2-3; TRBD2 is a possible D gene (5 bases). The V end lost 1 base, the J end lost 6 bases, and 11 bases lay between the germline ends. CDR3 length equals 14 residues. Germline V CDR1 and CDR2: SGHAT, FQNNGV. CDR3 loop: CASSLVARGDTQYF. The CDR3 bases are TGTGCCAGCAGCTTAGTCGCGCGAGGGGATACGCAGTATTTT.

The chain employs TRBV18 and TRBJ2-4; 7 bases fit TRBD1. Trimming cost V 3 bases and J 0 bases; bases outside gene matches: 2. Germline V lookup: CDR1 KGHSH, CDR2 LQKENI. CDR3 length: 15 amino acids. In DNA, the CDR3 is TGTGCCAGCTCACCGAGACAGGGAGCCAAAAACATTCAGTACTTC. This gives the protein CASSPRQGAKNIQYF.

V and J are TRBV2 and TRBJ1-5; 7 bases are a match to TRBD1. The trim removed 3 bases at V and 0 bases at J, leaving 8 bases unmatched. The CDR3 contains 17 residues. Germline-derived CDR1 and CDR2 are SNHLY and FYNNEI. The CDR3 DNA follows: TGTGCCAGCAGTGAGAGGGGACAGACCGATAGCAATCAGCCCCAGCATTTT. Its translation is CASSERGQTDSNQPQHF.

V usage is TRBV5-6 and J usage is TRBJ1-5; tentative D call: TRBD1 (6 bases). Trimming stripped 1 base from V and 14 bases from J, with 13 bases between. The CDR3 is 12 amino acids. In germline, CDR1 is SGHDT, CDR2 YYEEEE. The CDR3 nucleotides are TGTGCCAGCAGCTTGTTTGTGGGACAAGAGCATTTT. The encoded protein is CASSLFVGQEHF.